The TCR beta chain described here comes from a study of T cell changes during pregnancy in multiple sclerosis. Between the trimmed V and J ends, which lost 3 bases and 1 base, there was a span of 10 bases. The germline V gene encodes CDR1 KGHSH and CDR2 LQKENI. The CDR3 has 15 residues. The data were produced by immunoSEQ multiplex PCR, yet TCRdb's version contains in-frame clones alone and is incomplete. The table records about 40,000 clones, nearly 90% of them present only once. The sequences come from CD4+ T cells from peripheral blood mononuclear cells, collected after pregnancy. The chain links TRBV18 to TRBJ1-5; no definite D call. This TCR was recovered from a female donor with multiple sclerosis, enrolled in a pregnancy study. This CDR3 is CASSPGRSSNQPQHF. The CDR3 DNA is TGTGCCAGCTCACCGGGCAGATCAAGCAATCAGCCCCAGCATTTT.